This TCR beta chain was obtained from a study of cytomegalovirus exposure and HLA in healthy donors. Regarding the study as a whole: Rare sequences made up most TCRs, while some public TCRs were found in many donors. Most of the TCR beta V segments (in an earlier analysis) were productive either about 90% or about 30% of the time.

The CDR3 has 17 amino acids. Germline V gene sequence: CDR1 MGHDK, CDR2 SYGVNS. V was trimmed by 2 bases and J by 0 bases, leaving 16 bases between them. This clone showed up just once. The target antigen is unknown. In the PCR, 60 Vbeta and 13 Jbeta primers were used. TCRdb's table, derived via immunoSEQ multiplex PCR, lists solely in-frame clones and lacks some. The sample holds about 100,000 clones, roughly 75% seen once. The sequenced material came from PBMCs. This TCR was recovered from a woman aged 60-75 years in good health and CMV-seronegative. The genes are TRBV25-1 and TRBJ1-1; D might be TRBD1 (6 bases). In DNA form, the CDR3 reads TGTGCCAGCAGTGAACGGGGAGGGAGGGGGATGAACACTGAAGCTTTCTTT. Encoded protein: CASSERGGRGMNTEAFF.